The clone carrying this T cell receptor (beta chain) was seen a few times. The CDR3 length is 17 residues. J was trimmed by 4 bases and V by 5 bases; bases with no gene match: 14. The germline V gene has CDR1 SEHNR and CDR2 FQNEAQ (reference sequence). This sample is part of a study of response to subunit inactivated influenza vaccine. TCRdb independently ran MiXCR on the RT-PCR reads; one entry per CDR3 protein. There are more than 550,000 distinct CDR3 sequences in the sample; 10% to 15% occur only once, and roughly a tenth lies in the top ten. The source material was PBMCs from blood, sampled on the day of vaccination. This chain joins TRBV7-9 and TRBJ2-5; TRBD1 aligns across 9 bases. The receptor comes from a man aged 50-59 years who received an inactivated influenza vaccine. Here the CDR3 DNA reads TGTGCCAGCAGCACTTTTCCCGGGACAGGGTCAGGAGAGACCCAGTACTTC. Protein sequence: CASSTFPGTGSGETQYF.